This entry describes one TCR beta chain. There is no known antigen for this receptor. Qualities for individual bases were not recorded, and no much larger clone is one base off. The donors were included in the validation cohort of 100 to 150 subjects, a group kept apart from the approximately 670-subject first cohort. The sample belongs to a study of cytomegalovirus exposure and HLA in healthy donors (dated 2017 in TCRdb). Concerning the study at large: According to a later analysis, one platform produced both the 120 validation repertoires and the roughly 650 repertoires of the first cohort. The study aimed to test whether signatures of past pathogen exposure could be identified by cataloging public T cell receptors. A separate validation cohort of over 95 different subjects was used in addition to the roughly 700-subject first cohort. To predict cytomegalovirus infection status, the study brought together high-throughput TCR immunosequencing, statistical association of individual TCRs with disease status, and machine learning. What the work shows at the level of the full study, not this receptor alone: It was suggested by the authors that the approach could potentially be generalized to other disease states and immunological phenotypes. In vitro tests confirmed that a few of the cytomegalovirus-associated TCR beta chains recognize cytomegalovirus antigens. The classifier was reported to diagnose cytomegalovirus status with high specificity and sensitivity in both the original and validation cohorts. A later analysis lacked HLA typing for the validation cohort, so it scored co-occurrence in that cohort across all 110 or so repertoires. A total of about 180 TCR beta chains were listed by the study as associated with cytomegalovirus. A later analysis found that TCRs clustered in the first cohort also tended to co-occur in the 130 or so validation repertoires, with more than 90% of cluster scores above 0. While some public TCRs were present in many individuals, most TCR sequences turned up only very rarely across donors.

V is reduced by 3 bases and J by 2 bases, leaving a spacing of 9 bases between them. The CDR3 holds 14 amino acids from the cysteine to the phenylalanine. The retained sequence is limited to the CDR3, 42 bases, with the frame set at the first base. As encoded in the germline V gene, CDR1 is KGHSH while CDR2 is LQKENI. Libraries were prepared through the immunoSEQ multiplex PCR assay. In the paper's pipeline: A statistical classification framework was developed to diagnose cytomegalovirus status using the catalog of TCR beta chain sequences. TCRdb carries this immuneACCESS record with in-frame sequences only. Its versions omit some clonotypes, under half of them owing to an unresolved V gene in the studies checked, with the rest unexplained. The D gene and trimming were derived from the DNA, and the V and J assignments and clone size from that table. This sample lists 220,000 or so clones; approximately 83% were detected once. 11% to 15% of the sample rests with the top ten.

The chain is assembled from TRBV18 and TRBJ2-3; the D gene cannot be named for sure. The specimen was PBMCs. The source of this sequence is a woman in her twenties or thirties in good health and CMV-seropositive. The DNA sequence is given as TGTGCCAGCTCACCGCGCCTCGCCACAGATACGCAGTATTTT. This translates into CASSPRLATDTQYF.